This is a list of T cell receptor beta chains from one sample in a study of CD8 T cells in Susac syndrome. From the immunoSEQ multiplex PCR reads, TCRdb called clonotypes with MiXCR, one entry per CDR3 protein. Altogether a few hundred thousand distinct CDR3 sequences are present, about 95% being singletons, with the ten largest covering roughly 0.1%. The specimen sequenced was CD4+ T cells from PBMCs. The receptors were gathered from a human donor with multiple sclerosis. CDR3s include the opening cysteine and the closing phenylalanine or tryptophan. A D gene is named only where the DNA matches it firmly. Size values are once, few and many counts, or a class for expanded clones, and some rows have none.

cdr3_length | j_call | d_call | clone_size | v_call | cdr3_nt | cdr3_aa
15 | TRBJ1-4 | . | . | TRBV20-1 | TGCAGTGCCACTCCTGGCGGGGACCGGAATGAAAAACTGTTTTTT | CSATPGGDRNEKLFF
12 | TRBJ2-7 | TRBD1 | . | TRBV6-1 | TGTGCCAGCGGCAGGGGGACATACGAGCAGTACTTC | CASGRGTYEQYF
14 | TRBJ2-1 | . | . | TRBV6-6 | TGTGCCAGCAGTTACGAGGCCGGGAGCAATGAGCAGTTCTTC | CASSYEAGSNEQFF
12 | TRBJ2-7 | . | . | TRBV30 | TGTGCCTGGGGAAAACAAAGCTACGAGCAGTACTTC | CAWGKQSYEQYF
15 | TRBJ1-2 | . | . | TRBV29-1 | TGCAGCGTGGTCCGGGACGGATTAAACCTCTATGGCTACACCTTC | CSVVRDGLNLYGYTF
14 | TRBJ1-6 | TRBD1 | . | TRBV20-1 | TGCAGTGCACTGGCCGGGACAGTGAATTCACCCCTCCACTTT | CSALAGTVNSPLHF
14 | TRBJ1-1 | . | . | TRBV5-1 | TGCGCCAGCAGCTTCCCAGGGAGCACCACTGAAGCTTTCTTT | CASSFPGSTTEAFF
13 | TRBJ2-7 | TRBD1 | few | TRBV29-1 | TGCAGCGCTTTGACAGGGGGCACCTACGAGCAGTACTTC | CSALTGGTYEQYF
14 | TRBJ1-5 | TRBD1 | . | TRBV11-2 | TGTGCCAGCAGCAAAGACAGGGTCAATCAGCCCCAGCATTTT | CASSKDRVNQPQHF
13 | TRBJ2-7 | . | once | TRBV30 | TGTGCCTGGAGTCCAGGACCTATTAAAGGGCAGTACTTC | CAWSPGPIKGQYF
15 | TRBJ2-3 | . | . | TRBV3-1 | TGTGCCAGCAGCCAAGCTGGATCTCGGGCAGATACGCAGTATTTT | CASSQAGSRADTQYF
16 | TRBJ2-1 | . | . | TRBV7-2 | TGTGCCAGCAGCTTAGCGGGGGGATTCGGGTACAATGAGCAGTTCTTC | CASSLAGGFGYNEQFF
13 | TRBJ1-5 | . | once | TRBV30 | TGTGCCTGGAGTAAGGGCGACAATCAGCCCCAGCATTTT | CAWSKGDNQPQHF
13 | TRBJ2-1 | TRBD2 | . | TRBV20-1 | TGCAGTGCTAGACTAGCGGGAGTCCGTGAGCAGTTCTTC | CSARLAGVREQFF
13 | TRBJ2-3 | . | . | TRBV12-3/TRBV12-4 | TGTGCCAGCAGGCTCCGAGACACAGATACGCAGTATTTT | CASRLRDTDTQYF
13 | TRBJ1-2 | . | . | TRBV12-3/TRBV12-4 | TGTGCCAGCAGTTTAGCCAGAATTGATGGCTACACCTTC | CASSLARIDGYTF
13 | TRBJ1-1 | . | . | TRBV20-1 | TGCAGTGCTAGGTCTGACTTGAACACTGAAGCTTTCTTT | CSARSDLNTEAFF
13 | TRBJ1-2 | TRBD1 | . | TRBV29-1 | TGCAGCGTTGCTGGGACAGGGAGGAATGGCTACACCTTC | CSVAGTGRNGYTF
12 | TRBJ2-3 | . | . | TRBV20-1 | TGCAGTGGGAGCCTGAGCACAGATACGCAGTATTTT | CSGSLSTDTQYF
15 | TRBJ2-1 | . | . | TRBV5-1 | TGCGCCAGCAGGTCAAGCGTTAGCTCCTACAATGAGCAGTTCTTC | CASRSSVSSYNEQFF
14 | TRBJ1-4 | . | once | TRBV7-9 | TGTGCCAGCAGCTACCGGGCCACGGGTGAAAAACTGTTTTTT | CASSYRATGEKLFF
12 | TRBJ2-5 | . | . | TRBV7-2 | TGTGCCAGCAGTAGCAAGACGGAGACCCAGTACTTC | CASSSKTETQYF
15 | TRBJ2-7 | TRBD2 | . | TRBV11-1 | TGTGCCAGCAGCACCGGAGGGCTAGCGGGGTACGAGCAGTACTTC | CASSTGGLAGYEQYF
15 | TRBJ2-5 | . | . | TRBV3-1 | TGTGCCAGCAGCCACCCTTTAACAGATAGGAAGACCCAGTACTTC | CASSHPLTDRKTQYF
14 | TRBJ1-4 | . | . | TRBV7-8 | TGTGCCAGCAGCTTAGCAAGCAGGGTTGAAAAACTGTTTTTT | CASSLASRVEKLFF
15 | TRBJ1-5 | TRBD1 | . | TRBV25-1 | TGTGCCAGCCAAACCAGGGGGACTGGCAATCAGCCCCAGCATTTT | CASQTRGTGNQPQHF
16 | TRBJ2-3 | TRBD1 | . | TRBV20-1 | TGCAGTGCTAGAGATTTCAGGACAGGGGGCACAGATACGCAGTATTTT | CSARDFRTGGTDTQYF
18 | TRBJ2-3 | TRBD2 | . | TRBV29-1 | TGCAGCGTTGAAGGCCTTACTAGCGGGAGTTTTGGCACAGATACGCAGTATTTT | CSVEGLTSGSFGTDTQYF
15 | TRBJ2-1 | TRBD1 | . | TRBV5-1 | TGCGCCAGCAGCTTAGGGGACAGGGAGCACAATGAGCAGTTCTTC | CASSLGDREHNEQFF
12 | TRBJ2-1 | TRBD2 | . | TRBV3-1 | TGTGCCAGCAGCCACAGCGGGGGTGAGCAGTTCTTC | CASSHSGGEQFF
19 | TRBJ2-7 | TRBD2 | . | TRBV4-2 | TGTGCCAGCAGCCCGATTTCGGCTAGCGGGAGGGCCAGGTCCTACGAGCAGTACTTC | CASSPISASGRARSYEQYF
16 | TRBJ2-1 | TRBD2 | . | TRBV9 | TGTGCCAGCAGCGTCCAAAGCGGGGGCTTTGTCGAGGAGCAGTTCTTC | CASSVQSGGFVEEQFF
14 | TRBJ1-4 | TRBD1 | . | TRBV20-1 | TGCAGTGCGCGAGCGGACAGGGTGAGGGAAAAACTGTTTTTT | CSARADRVREKLFF
12 | TRBJ1-5 | . | . | TRBV28 | TGTGCCAGCAGTTCCGCCAATCAGCCCCAGCATTTT | CASSSANQPQHF
12 | TRBJ2-7 | . | . | TRBV7-2 | TGTGCCAGCAGCCCCTACTCCTACGAGCAGTACTTC | CASSPYSYEQYF
13 | TRBJ2-7 | TRBD2 | . | TRBV7-3 | TGTGCCAGCAGCTCCTCGGGGGGATACGAGCAGTACTTC | CASSSSGGYEQYF
16 | TRBJ1-1 | . | . | TRBV15 | TGTGCCACCAGCAGAGATCTCGGCGGAGGGAACACTGAAGCTTTCTTT | CATSRDLGGGNTEAFF
14 | TRBJ1-4 | TRBD1 | once | TRBV29-1 | TGCAGCGTTGAAGAGTCAGGGGGCAAAGAAAAACTGTTTTTT | CSVEESGGKEKLFF
14 | TRBJ2-7 | . | . | TRBV9 | TGTGCCAGCCCTCGACGGGACACCTCCTACGAGCAGTACTTC | CASPRRDTSYEQYF
13 | TRBJ1-2 | . | . | TRBV29-1 | TGCAGCGTCATACCACAGGGACATCATGGCTACACCTTC | CSVIPQGHHGYTF
13 | TRBJ1-2 | . | . | TRBV20-1 | TGCAGTGCTAGGAGCACGGGGTGGAGTGGCTACACCTTC | CSARSTGWSGYTF
13 | TRBJ2-5 | . | . | TRBV7-2 | TGTGCCAGCACCAAGGGGAACCAAGAGACCCAGTACTTC | CASTKGNQETQYF
13 | TRBJ2-7 | . | . | TRBV11-2 | TGTGCCAGCAGCTTCGGACCCCACTACGAGCAGTACTTC | CASSFGPHYEQYF
14 | TRBJ1-1 | . | once | TRBV3-1 | TGTGCCAGCAGCCAAGATTTAGTCGCCGCTGAAGCTTTCTTT | CASSQDLVAAEAFF
15 | TRBJ1-5 | . | once | TRBV11-2 | TGTGCCAGCAGCTTAGGTCTGCTGACCAGTCAGCCCCAGCATTTT | CASSLGLLTSQPQHF
15 | TRBJ2-1 | TRBD1 | . | TRBV23-1 | TGCGCCAGCAGTCAACTACAGGGGGCGGACAATGAGCAGTTCTTC | CASSQLQGADNEQFF
12 | TRBJ2-1 | . | once | TRBV20-1 | TGCAGTGCTAGAGATTTTGACAATGAGCAGTTCTTC | CSARDFDNEQFF
12 | TRBJ2-1 | . | . | TRBV2 | TGTGCGAGCAAGGGGCTTGACGATGAGCAGTTCTTC | CASKGLDDEQFF
14 | TRBJ1-1 | . | . | TRBV2 | TGTGCCAGCAGTGGGGTCCTCATGAACACTGAAGCTTTCTTT | CASSGVLMNTEAFF
8 | TRBJ1-2 | . | . | TRBV20-1 | TGCAGTGCGAGCGGCTACACCTTC | CSASGYTF
12 | TRBJ2-7 | . | . | TRBV11-2 | TGTGCCAGCAGCTCACGGAACTACGAGCAGTACTTC | CASSSRNYEQYF
17 | TRBJ1-5 | . | . | TRBV4-2 | TGTGCCAGCAGCCAAGATCCGGCAGGGGCACTAAATCAGCCCCAGCATTTT | CASSQDPAGALNQPQHF
13 | TRBJ2-7 | . | . | TRBV30 | TGTGCCTGGACTACACCTATTACCTACGAGCAGTACTTC | CAWTTPITYEQYF
14 | TRBJ1-1 | . | once | TRBV3-1 | TGTGCCAGCAGCCAAGTCATGCGAGCCACTGAAGCTTTCTTT | CASSQVMRATEAFF
13 | TRBJ2-2 | TRBD1 | . | TRBV30 | TGTGCCTGGAGTGACAGGGGAACCGGGGAGCTGTTTTTT | CAWSDRGTGELFF
14 | TRBJ1-6 | . | . | TRBV18 | TGTGCCAGCTCACCAGGCGCGGGTGATTCACCCCTCCACTTT | CASSPGAGDSPLHF
17 | TRBJ1-2 | TRBD1 | . | TRBV20-1 | TGCAGTGCTAGGGAGAGCTTCCAAGGGTCGGACAGGGGCGGCTACACCTTC | CSARESFQGSDRGGYTF
14 | TRBJ2-3 | . | . | TRBV3-1 | TGTGCCAGCAGCCAAGGATTATACACAGATACGCAGTATTTT | CASSQGLYTDTQYF
14 | TRBJ1-1 | . | . | TRBV29-1 | TGCAGCGCCCCTCGGGCGGGGACGAACACTGAAGCTTTCTTT | CSAPRAGTNTEAFF
15 | TRBJ1-6 | . | . | TRBV25-1 | TGTGCCACCGGAGCGAGAGACACCTATAATTCACCCCTCCACTTT | CATGARDTYNSPLHF